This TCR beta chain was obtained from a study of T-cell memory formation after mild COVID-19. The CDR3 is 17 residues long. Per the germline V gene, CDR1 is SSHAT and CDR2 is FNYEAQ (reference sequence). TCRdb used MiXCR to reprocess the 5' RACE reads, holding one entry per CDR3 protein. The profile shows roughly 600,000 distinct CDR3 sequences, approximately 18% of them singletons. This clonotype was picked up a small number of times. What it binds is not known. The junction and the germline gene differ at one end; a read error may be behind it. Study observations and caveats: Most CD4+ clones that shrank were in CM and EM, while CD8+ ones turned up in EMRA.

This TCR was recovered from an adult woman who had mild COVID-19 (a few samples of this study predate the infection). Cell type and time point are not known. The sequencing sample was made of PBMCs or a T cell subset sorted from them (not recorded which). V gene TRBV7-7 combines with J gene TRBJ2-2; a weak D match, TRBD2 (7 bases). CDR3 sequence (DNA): TGTGCTAGCAGCTCCGGAATGCAGGGGAGGGAAACCGGGGAGCTGTTTTTT. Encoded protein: CASSSGMQGRETGELFF.